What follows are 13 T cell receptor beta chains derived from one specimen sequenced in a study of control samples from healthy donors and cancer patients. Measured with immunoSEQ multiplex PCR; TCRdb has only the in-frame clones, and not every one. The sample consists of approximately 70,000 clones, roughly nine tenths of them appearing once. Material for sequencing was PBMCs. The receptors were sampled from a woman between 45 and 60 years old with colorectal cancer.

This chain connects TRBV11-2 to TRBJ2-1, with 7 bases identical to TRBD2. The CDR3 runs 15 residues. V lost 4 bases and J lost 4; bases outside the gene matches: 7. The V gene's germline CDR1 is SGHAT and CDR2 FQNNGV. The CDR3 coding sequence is TGTGCCAGCAGCTCCACCGGGACTACATACAATGAGCAGTTCTTC. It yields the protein CASSSTGTTYNEQFF.

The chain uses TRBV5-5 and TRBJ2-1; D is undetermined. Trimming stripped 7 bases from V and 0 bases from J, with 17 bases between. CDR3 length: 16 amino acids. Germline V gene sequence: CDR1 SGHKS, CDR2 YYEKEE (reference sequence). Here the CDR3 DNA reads TGTGCCAGCGTGAGTACAATTGGGCACTCCTACAATGAGCAGTTCTTC. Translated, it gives CASVSTIGHSYNEQFF.

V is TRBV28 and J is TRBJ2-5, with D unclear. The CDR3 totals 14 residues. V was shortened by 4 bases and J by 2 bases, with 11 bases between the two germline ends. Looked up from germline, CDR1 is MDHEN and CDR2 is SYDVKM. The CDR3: CASSYARLQETQYF. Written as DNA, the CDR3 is TGTGCCAGCAGTTACGCTAGGCTACAAGAGACCCAGTACTTC.

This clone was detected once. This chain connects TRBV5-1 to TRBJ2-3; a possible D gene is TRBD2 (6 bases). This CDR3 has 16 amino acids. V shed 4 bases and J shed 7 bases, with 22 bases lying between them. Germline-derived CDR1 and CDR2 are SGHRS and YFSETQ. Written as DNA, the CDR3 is TGCGCCAGCAGCCCGGTCATGGGCGGGACTTTAAATACGCAGTATTTT. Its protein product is CASSPVMGGTLNTQYF.

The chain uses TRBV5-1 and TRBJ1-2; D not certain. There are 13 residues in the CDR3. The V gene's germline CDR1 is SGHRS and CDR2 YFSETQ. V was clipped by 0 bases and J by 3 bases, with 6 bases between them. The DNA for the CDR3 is TGCGCCAGCAGCTTGGACGGGGACTATGGCTACACCTTC. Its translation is CASSLDGDYGYTF.

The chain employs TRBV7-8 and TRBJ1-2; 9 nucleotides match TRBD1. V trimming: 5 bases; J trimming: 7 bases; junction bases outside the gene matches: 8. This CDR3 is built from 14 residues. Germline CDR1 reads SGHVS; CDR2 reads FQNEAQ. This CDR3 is CASSPPGQGGGYTF. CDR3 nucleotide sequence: TGTGCCAGCAGCCCACCGGGACAGGGAGGTGGCTACACCTTC.

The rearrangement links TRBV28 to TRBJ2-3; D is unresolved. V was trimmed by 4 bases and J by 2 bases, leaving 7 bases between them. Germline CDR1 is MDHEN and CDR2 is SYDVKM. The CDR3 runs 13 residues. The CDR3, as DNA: TGTGCCAGCAGTTATTACTCCACAGATACGCAGTATTTT. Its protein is CASSYYSTDTQYF.

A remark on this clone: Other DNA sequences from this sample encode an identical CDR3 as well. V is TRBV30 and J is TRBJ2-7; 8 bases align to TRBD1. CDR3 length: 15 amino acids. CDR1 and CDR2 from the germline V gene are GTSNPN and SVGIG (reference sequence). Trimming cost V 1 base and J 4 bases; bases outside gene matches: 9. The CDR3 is CAWSDQQGAGYEQYF. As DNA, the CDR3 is TGTGCCTGGAGTGACCAGCAGGGGGCCGGATACGAGCAGTACTTC.

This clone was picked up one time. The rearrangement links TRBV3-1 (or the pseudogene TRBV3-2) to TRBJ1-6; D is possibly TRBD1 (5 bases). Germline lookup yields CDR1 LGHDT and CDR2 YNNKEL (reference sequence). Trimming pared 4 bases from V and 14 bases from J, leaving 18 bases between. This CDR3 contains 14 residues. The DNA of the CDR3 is TGTGCCAGCAGCCCCCAGGGCACAGTCGTGGCCCTCCACTTT. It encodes CASSPQGTVVALHF.

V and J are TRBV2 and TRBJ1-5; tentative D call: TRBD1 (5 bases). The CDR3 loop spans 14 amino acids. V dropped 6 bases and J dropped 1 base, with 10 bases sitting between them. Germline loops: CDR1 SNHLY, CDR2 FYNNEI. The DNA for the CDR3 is TGTGCCAGCAGGGGGACGTTAAGCAATCAGCCCCAGCATTTT. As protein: CASRGTLSNQPQHF. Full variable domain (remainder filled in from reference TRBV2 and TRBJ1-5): EPEVTQTPSHQVTQMGQEVILRCVPISNHLYFYWYRQILGQKVEFLVSFYNNEISEKSEIFDDQFSVERPDGSNFTLKIRSTKLEDSAMYFCASRGTLSNQPQHFGDGTRLSIL.

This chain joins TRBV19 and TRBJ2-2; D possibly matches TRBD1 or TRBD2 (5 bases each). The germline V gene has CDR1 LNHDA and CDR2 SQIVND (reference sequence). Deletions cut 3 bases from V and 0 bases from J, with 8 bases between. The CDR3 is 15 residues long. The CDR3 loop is CASSMGVANTGELFF. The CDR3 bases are TGTGCCAGTAGTATGGGGGTTGCGAACACCGGGGAGCTGTTTTTT.

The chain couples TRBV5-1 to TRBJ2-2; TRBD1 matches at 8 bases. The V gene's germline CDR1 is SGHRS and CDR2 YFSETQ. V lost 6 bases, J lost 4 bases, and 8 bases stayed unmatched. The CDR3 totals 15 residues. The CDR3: CASTEGGQGTGELFF. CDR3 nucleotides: TGCGCCAGCACCGAGGGTGGACAGGGCACCGGGGAGCTGTTTTTT. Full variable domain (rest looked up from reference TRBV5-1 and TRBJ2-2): KAGVTQTPRYLIKTRGQQVTLSCSPISGHRSVSWYQQTPGQGLQFLFEYFSETQRNKGNFPGRFSGRQFSNSRSEMNVSTLELGDSALYLCASTEGGQGTGELFFGEGSRLTVL.

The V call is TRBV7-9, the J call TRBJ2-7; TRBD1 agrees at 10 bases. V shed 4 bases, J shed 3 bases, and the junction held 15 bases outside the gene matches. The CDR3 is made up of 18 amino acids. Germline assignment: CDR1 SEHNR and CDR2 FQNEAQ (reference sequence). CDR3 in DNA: TGTGCCAGCAGCTCCTCTAGAGCCGGGACAGGGGTATTCTACGAGCAGTACTTC. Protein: CASSSSRAGTGVFYEQYF.